These 15 T cell receptor beta chains came from one sample sequenced in a study of blood T cells in healthy people across ages. Primers used in a second PCR of roughly 7 to 11 cycles were a sample-barcoded 5' primer and a J-beta primer mix. TCRdb passed the 5' RACE reads through MiXCR, listing each CDR3 protein once. This sample has more than 1.4 million distinct CDR3 sequences, with 40% to 50% found just once. What was sequenced was blood. All receptors derive from a woman in her late teens or twenties in good health.

This clonotype was seen a few times. V gene TRBV5-1 combines with J gene TRBJ1-6; 7 nucleotides match TRBD1. V lost 2 bases, J lost 6 bases, and 20 bases stayed unmatched. In germline, CDR1 is SGHRS, CDR2 YFSETQ. This CDR3 comprises 20 residues. The CDR3 nucleotides are TGCGCCAGCAGCTTAGATTCTAAACTGACAGGGCGGCCCGGTAATTCACCCCTCCACTTT. It yields the protein CASSLDSKLTGRPGNSPLHF.

This clonotype was observed a single time. This chain links TRBV20-1 with TRBJ1-4, with TRBD1 identical over 7 bases. CDR3 size: 14 residues. Germline assignment: CDR1 DFQATT and CDR2 SNEGSKA (reference sequence). V dropped 4 bases and J dropped 5; count of bases not matched to a gene: 7. CDR3 DNA sequence: TGCAGTGCTAACCCCGGGACAGAAAATGAAAAACTGTTTTTT. Its protein product is CSANPGTENEKLFF.

This clonotype came up a few times. The rearrangement joins TRBV5-5 to TRBJ2-5, with a weak D call TRBD1 (5 bases). This CDR3 is 14 amino acids long. Germline CDR1 is SGHKS and CDR2 is YYEKEE (reference sequence). With 2 bases removed from V and 5 bases from J, the gap between germline ends came to 13 bases. As DNA, the CDR3 is TGTGCCAGCAGCTTCTCGGCAGGGAAGGAGACCCAGTACTTC. Amino acid sequence: CASSFSAGKETQYF.

V gene TRBV7-2 combines with J gene TRBJ2-1; 10 bases align to TRBD2. The germline V gene encodes CDR1 SGHTA and CDR2 FQGNSA. The V and J ends lost 3 bases and 0 bases, in that order; junction bases with no gene match: 5. This CDR3 region has 17 residues. The chain's CDR3 is CASSFLPSGSSYNEQFF. CDR3 nucleotides: TGTGCCAGCAGCTTTCTGCCTAGCGGGAGCTCCTACAATGAGCAGTTCTTC.

Only a few counts were recorded for this clonotype. This chain uses TRBV20-1 with TRBJ2-5; D is perhaps TRBD1 (5 bases). V dropped 6 bases and J dropped 5 bases, with 13 bases sitting between them. The CDR3 is made up of 12 amino acids. CDR1 and CDR2 from the germline V gene are DFQATT and SNEGSKA (reference sequence). The CDR3, as DNA: TGCAGTGCCCCCGCAGGGTCGGAGACCCAGTACTTC. Its protein is CSAPAGSETQYF.

This clonotype was counted between two and nine times. This chain uses TRBV27 with TRBJ2-3; TRBD2 matches at 10 bases. The CDR3 sequence is 19 residues long. V lost 4 bases and J lost 2; bases outside the gene matches: 15. In germline, CDR1 is MNHEY, CDR2 SMNVEV (reference sequence). For the CDR3, the DNA is TGTGCCAGCAGTTACACGCCAGAGGAGCGGGGGGGCTACACAGATACGCAGTATTTT. As protein: CASSYTPEERGGYTDTQYF.

Only a few counts were recorded for this clonotype. V gene TRBV27 combines with J gene TRBJ2-1, with a tentative D call TRBD1 (6 bases). CDR1 is MNHEY, CDR2 SMNVEV, per germline (reference sequence). V lost 8 bases and J 2 bases, leaving 16 bases between the germline ends. CDR3 length: 15 amino acids. This CDR3 is CASVPGHTTYNEQFF. CDR3 coding DNA: TGTGCCAGCGTTCCGGGACACACCACCTACAATGAGCAGTTCTTC.

The J gene is TRBJ2-7, the V gene TRBV2; D is ambiguous. There are 15 residues in the CDR3. V shed 5 bases and J shed 2 bases, with 16 bases lying between them. The germline V gene encodes CDR1 SNHLY and CDR2 FYNNEI. CDR3 sequence reads: CASSSMDDVPYEQYF. DNA of the CDR3: TGTGCCAGCAGTTCCATGGACGACGTCCCCTACGAGCAGTACTTC. Filled out from reference TRBV2 and TRBJ2-7, the complete variable domain reads EPEVTQTPSHQVTQMGQEVILRCVPISNHLYFYWYRQILGQKVEFLVSFYNNEISEKSEIFDDQFSVERPDGSNFTLKIRSTKLEDSAMYFCASSSMDDVPYEQYFGPGTRLTVT.

About this clonotype itself: A read error may be the cause here, since a much bigger clone is one base away. V and J are TRBV6-6 and TRBJ2-1; either TRBD1 or TRBD2 may fit D (5 bases each). The CDR3 runs to 14 residues. The V gene lost 4 bases and the J gene lost 7 bases, with 14 bases spanning the gap. Looked up from germline, CDR1 is MNHNY and CDR2 is SVGAGI (reference sequence). The CDR3 region is CASSLFGTANEQFF. DNA for the CDR3: TGTGCCAGCAGTTTATTCGGGACCGCGAATGAGCAGTTCTTC.

This clonotype came up a few times. CDR3 in amino acids: CASRDGQDYEQYF. For the CDR3, the DNA is TGTGCCAGCCGCGACGGACAGGACTACGAGCAGTACTTC. This chain joins TRBV28 and TRBJ2-7; TRBD1 agrees at 7 bases. Germline CDR1 is MDHEN and CDR2 is SYDVKM. The V gene end was trimmed by 8 bases and the J gene end by 3 bases; junction bases not matched to a gene: 7. This CDR3 has 13 amino acids.

V gene TRBV7-6 combines with J gene TRBJ2-1; D remains unclear. The germline V gene encodes CDR1 SGHVS and CDR2 FNYEAQ. The CDR3 covers 14 residues. V lost 2 bases and J 6 bases, leaving 11 bases between the germline ends. CDR3 bases: TGTGCCAGCAGCTTAACTCTTGATGGCAATGAGCAGTTCTTC. Its translation is CASSLTLDGNEQFF.

V gene TRBV6-1 combines with J gene TRBJ2-1, with a weak D call TRBD2 (6 bases). Trimming took 6 bases from V and 0 from J, leaving 24 bases between them. CDR1 is MNHNS, CDR2 SASEGT, per germline. The CDR3 runs to 19 residues. The CDR3 is CASSKGTYFGGSSYNEQFF. Here the CDR3 DNA reads TGTGCCAGCAGCAAAGGGACTTATTTTGGGGGAAGCTCCTACAATGAGCAGTTCTTC.

The chain uses TRBV20-1 and TRBJ1-1, with a tentative D call TRBD1 (5 bases). Trimming took 3 bases from V and 3 from J, leaving 17 bases between them. CDR3 length equals 15 residues. Germline values: CDR1 DFQATT, CDR2 SNEGSKA (reference sequence). The CDR3 spells CSARARWDLDTEAFF. The CDR3 bases are TGCAGTGCTAGGGCCAGGTGGGACCTAGACACTGAAGCTTTCTTT.

This chain uses TRBV20-1 with TRBJ2-1; TRBD2 agrees at 7 bases. Unmatched junction bases numbered 18, after V lost 0 bases and J lost 10 bases. The CDR3 length is 17 residues. Germline assignment: CDR1 DFQATT and CDR2 SNEGSKA (reference sequence). The CDR3 region has the DNA TGCAGTGCTAGAGATAGGGGTAGGAGCGGGATGTCCTACGAGCAGTTCTTC. Translating it yields CSARDRGRSGMSYEQFF.

This clonotype was seen a few times. The chain carries TRBV27 and TRBJ1-1; D gene uncertain. In germline, CDR1 is MNHEY, CDR2 SMNVEV (reference sequence). The V end lost 3 bases, the J end lost 5 bases, and 7 bases lay between the germline ends. The CDR3 covers 12 residues. The CDR3 sequence is CASSFTGTEAFF. CDR3 sequence (DNA): TGTGCCAGCAGTTTTACGGGGACTGAAGCTTTCTTT.